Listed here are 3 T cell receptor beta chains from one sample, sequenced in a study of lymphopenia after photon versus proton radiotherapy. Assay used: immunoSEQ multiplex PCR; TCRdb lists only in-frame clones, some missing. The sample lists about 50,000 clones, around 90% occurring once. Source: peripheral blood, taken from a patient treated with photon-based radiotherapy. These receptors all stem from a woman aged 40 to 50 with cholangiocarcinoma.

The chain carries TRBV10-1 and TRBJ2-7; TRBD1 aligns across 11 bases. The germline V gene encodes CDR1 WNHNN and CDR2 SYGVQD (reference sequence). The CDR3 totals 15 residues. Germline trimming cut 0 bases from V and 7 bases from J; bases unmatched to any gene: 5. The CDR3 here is CASSESGQGVGEQYF. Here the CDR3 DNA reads TGCGCCAGCAGTGAGTCGGGACAGGGGGTGGGGGAGCAGTACTTC.

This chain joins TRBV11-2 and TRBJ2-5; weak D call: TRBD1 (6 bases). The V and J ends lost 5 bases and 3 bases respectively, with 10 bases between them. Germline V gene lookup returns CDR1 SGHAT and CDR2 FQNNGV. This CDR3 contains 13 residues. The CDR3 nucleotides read TGTGCCAGCAGCCGGGACACCAAAGAGACCCAGTACTTC. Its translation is CASSRDTKETQYF.

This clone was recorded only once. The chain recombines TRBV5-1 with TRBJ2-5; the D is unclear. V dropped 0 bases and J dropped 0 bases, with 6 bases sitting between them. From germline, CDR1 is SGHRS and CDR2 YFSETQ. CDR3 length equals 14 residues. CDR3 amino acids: CASSLGDYQETQYF. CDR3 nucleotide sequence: TGCGCCAGCAGCTTGGGGGATTACCAAGAGACCCAGTACTTC. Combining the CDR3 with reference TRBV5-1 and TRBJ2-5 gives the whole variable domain KAGVTQTPRYLIKTRGQQVTLSCSPISGHRSVSWYQQTPGQGLQFLFEYFSETQRNKGNFPGRFSGRQFSNSRSEMNVSTLELGDSALYLCASSLGDYQETQYFGPGTRLLVL.